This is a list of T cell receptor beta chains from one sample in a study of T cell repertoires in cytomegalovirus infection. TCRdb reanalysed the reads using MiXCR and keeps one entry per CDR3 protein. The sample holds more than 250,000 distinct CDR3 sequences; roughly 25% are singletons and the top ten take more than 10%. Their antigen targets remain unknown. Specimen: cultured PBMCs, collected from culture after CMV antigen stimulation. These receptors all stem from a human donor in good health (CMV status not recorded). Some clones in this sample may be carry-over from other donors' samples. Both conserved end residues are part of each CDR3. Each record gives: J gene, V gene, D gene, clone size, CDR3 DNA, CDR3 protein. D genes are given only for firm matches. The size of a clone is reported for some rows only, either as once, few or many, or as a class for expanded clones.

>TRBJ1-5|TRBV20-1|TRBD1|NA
TGCAGTGCAGGGACAGGGACCCAGCCCCAGCATTTT
CSAGTGTQPQHF
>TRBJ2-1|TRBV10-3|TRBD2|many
TGTGCCATCAAGTTAGCGGGAGGATCCAATGAGCAGTTCTTC
CAIKLAGGSNEQFF
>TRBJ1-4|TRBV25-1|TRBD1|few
TGTGCCAGCAGTGAATTTGGGACAGCTAATGAAAAACTGTTTTTT
CASSEFGTANEKLFF
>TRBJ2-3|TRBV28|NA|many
TGTGCCAGCAGCCTAACGGTGGGGGGCGGCACAGATACGCAGTATTTT
CASSLTVGGGTDTQYF
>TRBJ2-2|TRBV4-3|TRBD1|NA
TGCGCCAGCAGCCAAGATCCAGGGGGCATGGGGGAGCTGTTTTTT
CASSQDPGGMGELFF
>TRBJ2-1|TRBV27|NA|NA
TGTGTCCTTTACCTATACAGCAACAATGAGCAGTTCTTC
CVLYLYSNNEQFF
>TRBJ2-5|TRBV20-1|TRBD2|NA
TGCAGTGCTAGTTCGGCTAGCGGGAGGTTATACCAAGAGACCCAGTACTTC
CSASSASGRLYQETQYF
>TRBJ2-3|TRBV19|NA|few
TGTGCCAGTAGTATAGGAGGTACAGATACGCAGTATTTT
CASSIGGTDTQYF
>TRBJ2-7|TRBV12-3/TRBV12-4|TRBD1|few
TGTGCCAGCAGTGAGGAGACAGGGCCCTACGAGCAGTACTTC
CASSEETGPYEQYF
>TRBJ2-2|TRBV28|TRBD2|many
TGTGCCAGAGAGCGGGAGACCGGGGAGCTGTTTTTT
CARERETGELFF
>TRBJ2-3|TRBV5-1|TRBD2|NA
TGCGCCAGCAGCCCACTGACTAGCGGGACGGATACGCAGTATTTT
CASSPLTSGTDTQYF
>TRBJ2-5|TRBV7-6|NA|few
TGTGCCAGCAGCTTGCCACGTCGCCGAGAGACCCAGTACTTC
CASSLPRRRETQYF
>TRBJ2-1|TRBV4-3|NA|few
TGCGCCAGCAGCCAAGATCGGGGTACTGAGCAGTTCTTC
CASSQDRGTEQFF
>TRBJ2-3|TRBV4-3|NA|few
TGCGCCAGCAGCCAAGGGAGGAACACAGATACGCAGTATTTT
CASSQGRNTDTQYF
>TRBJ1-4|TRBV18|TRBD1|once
TGTGCCAGCTCACTTCGACTCGGACAGGGTGTAGGCGAAAAACTGTTTTTT
CASSLRLGQGVGEKLFF
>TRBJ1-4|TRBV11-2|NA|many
TGTGCCAGCAGCTTAGGGCATCTCGGAGGAGGTGAAAAACTGTTTTTT
CASSLGHLGGGEKLFF
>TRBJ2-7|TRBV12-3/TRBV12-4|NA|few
TGTGCCAGCAGTTTAGGGGGGAGCGAGCAGTACTTC
CASSLGGSEQYF
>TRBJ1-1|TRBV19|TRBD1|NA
TGTGCCAGTAGTCCCCCCGGGACAGGGCGGATGAACACTGAAGCTTTCTTT
CASSPPGTGRMNTEAFF
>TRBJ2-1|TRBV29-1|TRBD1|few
TGCAGCGTCCAAGGGGGCCGGCACAATGAGCAGTTCTTC
CSVQGGRHNEQFF
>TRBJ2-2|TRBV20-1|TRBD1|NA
TGCAGTGCCGCGACAGGGGCCCGAACCGGGGAGCTGTTTTTT
CSAATGARTGELFF
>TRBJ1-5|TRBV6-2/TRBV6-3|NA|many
TGTGCCAGCAGTCCGGGGGCTTGGAGCAATCAGCCCCAGCATTTT
CASSPGAWSNQPQHF
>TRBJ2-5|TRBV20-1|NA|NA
TGCAGTGCTAGTATTCGGGGCCGGGAGACCCAGTACTTC
CSASIRGRETQYF
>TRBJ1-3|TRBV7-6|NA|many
TGTGCCAGCAGCTTAGGGGCGAACACCATATATTTT
CASSLGANTIYF
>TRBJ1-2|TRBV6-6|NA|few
TGTGCCAGCAGTTACGTAGGGATGGATGGCTACACCTTC
CASSYVGMDGYTF
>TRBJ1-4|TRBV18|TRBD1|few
TGTGCCAGCTCGGATACGACAGGGCCTAATGAAAAACTGTTTTTT
CASSDTTGPNEKLFF
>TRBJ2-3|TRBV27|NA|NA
TGTGCCAGCAGGATAATTAGCACAGATACGCAGTATTTT
CASRIISTDTQYF
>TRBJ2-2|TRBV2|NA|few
TGTGCCAGCAGTGGCCAGGGTCTACCCGGGGAGCTGTTTTTT
CASSGQGLPGELFF
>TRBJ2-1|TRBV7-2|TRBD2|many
TGTGCCAGCAGCTCTAAGGCTAGCGGGACTTGGGGTGAGCAGTTCTTC
CASSSKASGTWGEQFF
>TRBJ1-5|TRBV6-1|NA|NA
TGTGCCAGCAGTGTAAACGGGCCCCAGCATTTT
CASSVNGPQHF
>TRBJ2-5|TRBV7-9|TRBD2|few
TGTGCCAGCAGCTCCTCTAGCGGGAGGGACTTC
CASSSSSGRDF
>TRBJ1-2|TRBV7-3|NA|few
TGTGCCAGCAGCTTTACAGGGACCGGTGGTGGCTACACCTTC
CASSFTGTGGGYTF
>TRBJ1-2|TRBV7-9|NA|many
TGTGCCAGCAGCCCAAGGACTAATTCTGTCTATGGCTACACCTTC
CASSPRTNSVYGYTF
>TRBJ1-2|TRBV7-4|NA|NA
TGTGCCAGCAGCTTATACAGCAATCTCTCCTATGGCTACACCTTC
CASSLYSNLSYGYTF
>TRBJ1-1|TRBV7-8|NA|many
TGTGCCAGCAGCCCCGGGGCCCTTCCCATGAACACTGAAGCTTTCTTT
CASSPGALPMNTEAFF
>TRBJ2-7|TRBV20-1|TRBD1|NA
TGCAGTGCCCACAACCGGGACAGACCCTACGAGCAGTACTTC
CSAHNRDRPYEQYF
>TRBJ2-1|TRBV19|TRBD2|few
TGTGCCAGTAGTATTCCGCCTGGCGGGAGTTCCGGGAATGAGCAGTTCTTC
CASSIPPGGSSGNEQFF
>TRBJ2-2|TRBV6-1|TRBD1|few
TGTGCCAGCAGTGAAGTTGGACAGGGGATCGCCACCGGGGAGCTGTTTTTT
CASSEVGQGIATGELFF
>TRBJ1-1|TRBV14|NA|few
TGTGCCAGCAGCCAAAAACAGTGGACCACTGAAGCTTTCTTT
CASSQKQWTTEAFF
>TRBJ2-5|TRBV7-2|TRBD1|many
TGTGCCAGCAGCTGGGACAGAAGTTACCAAGAGACCCAGTACTTC
CASSWDRSYQETQYF
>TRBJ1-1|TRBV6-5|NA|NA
TGTGCCAGCAGGCTACAGGGACACACTGAAGCTTTCTTT
CASRLQGHTEAFF
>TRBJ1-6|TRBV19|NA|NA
TGTGCCAGTAGTATAGATCGGGCGGCCTCCGAAGGTTCACCCCTCCACTTT
CASSIDRAASEGSPLHF
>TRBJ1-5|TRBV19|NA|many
TGTGCCAGTAGTATAGTAGGGCAGAATAATCAGCCCCAGCATTTT
CASSIVGQNNQPQHF
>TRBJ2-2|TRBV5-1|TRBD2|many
TGCGCCAGCAGCCCGACAATAGCAGCGGGAGGAGCGGCCACCGGGGAGCTGTTTTTT
CASSPTIAAGGAATGELFF
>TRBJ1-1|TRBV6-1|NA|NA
TGTGCCAGCCGCTCTAAAGGGGACACTGAAGCTTTCTTT
CASRSKGDTEAFF
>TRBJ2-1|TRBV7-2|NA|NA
TGTGCCAGCAGCACACACCCGTCGAATGAGCAGTTCTTC
CASSTHPSNEQFF
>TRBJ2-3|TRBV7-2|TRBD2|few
TGTGCCAGCAGCTTCCTCCGCCGGACTAGCGGTTATACGCAGTATTTT
CASSFLRRTSGYTQYF